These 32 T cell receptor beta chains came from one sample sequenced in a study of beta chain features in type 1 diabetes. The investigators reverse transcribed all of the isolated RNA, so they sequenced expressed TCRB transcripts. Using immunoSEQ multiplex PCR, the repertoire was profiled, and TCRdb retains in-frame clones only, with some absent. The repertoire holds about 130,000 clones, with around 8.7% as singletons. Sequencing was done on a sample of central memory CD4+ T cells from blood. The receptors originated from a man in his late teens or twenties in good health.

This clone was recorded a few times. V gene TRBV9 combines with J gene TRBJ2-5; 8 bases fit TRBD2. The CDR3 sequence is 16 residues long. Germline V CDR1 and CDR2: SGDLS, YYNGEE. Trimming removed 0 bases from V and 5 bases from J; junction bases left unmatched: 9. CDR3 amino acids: CASSVDQLAESETQYF. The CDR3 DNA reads TGTGCCAGCAGCGTAGATCAACTAGCGGAGAGTGAGACCCAGTACTTC.

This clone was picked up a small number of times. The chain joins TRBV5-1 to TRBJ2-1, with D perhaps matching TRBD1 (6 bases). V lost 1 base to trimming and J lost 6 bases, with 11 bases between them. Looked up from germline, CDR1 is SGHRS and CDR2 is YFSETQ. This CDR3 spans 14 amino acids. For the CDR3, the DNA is TGCGCCAGCAGCTTGACAGGGTCTGGCAATGAGCAGTTCTTC. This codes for CASSLTGSGNEQFF.

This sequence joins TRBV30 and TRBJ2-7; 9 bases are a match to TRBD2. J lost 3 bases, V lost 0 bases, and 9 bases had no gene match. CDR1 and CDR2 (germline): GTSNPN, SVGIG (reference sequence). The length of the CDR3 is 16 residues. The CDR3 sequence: CAWSVRVSGRGYEQYF. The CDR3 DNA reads TGTGCCTGGAGTGTCAGGGTTAGCGGGAGAGGCTACGAGCAGTACTTC.

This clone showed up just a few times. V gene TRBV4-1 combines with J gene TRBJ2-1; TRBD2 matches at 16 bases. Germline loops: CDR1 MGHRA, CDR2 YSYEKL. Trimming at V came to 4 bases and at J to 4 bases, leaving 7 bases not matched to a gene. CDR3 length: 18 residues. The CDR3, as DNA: TGCGCCAGCAGCCTCGGGACTAGCGGGGGGGCCGGGTACAATGAGCAGTTCTTC. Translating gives CASSLGTSGGAGYNEQFF.

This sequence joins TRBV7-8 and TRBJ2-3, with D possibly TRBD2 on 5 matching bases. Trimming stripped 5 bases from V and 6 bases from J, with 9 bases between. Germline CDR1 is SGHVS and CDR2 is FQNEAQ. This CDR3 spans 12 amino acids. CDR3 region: CASSTGGDTQYF. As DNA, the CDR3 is TGTGCCAGCAGCACGGGCGGGGATACGCAGTATTTT.

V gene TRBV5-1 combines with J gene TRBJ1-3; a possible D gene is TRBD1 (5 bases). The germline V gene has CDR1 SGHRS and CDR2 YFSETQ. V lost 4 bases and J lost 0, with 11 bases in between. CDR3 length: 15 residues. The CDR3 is CASSTDKSSGNTIYF. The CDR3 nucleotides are TGCGCCAGCAGCACGGACAAGAGCTCTGGAAACACCATATATTTT.

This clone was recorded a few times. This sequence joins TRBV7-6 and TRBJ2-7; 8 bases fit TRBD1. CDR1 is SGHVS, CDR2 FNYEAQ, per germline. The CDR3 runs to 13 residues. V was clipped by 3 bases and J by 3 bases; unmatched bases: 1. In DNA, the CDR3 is TGTGCCAGCAGCTTGGGACAGGACTACGAGCAGTACTTC. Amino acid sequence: CASSLGQDYEQYF.

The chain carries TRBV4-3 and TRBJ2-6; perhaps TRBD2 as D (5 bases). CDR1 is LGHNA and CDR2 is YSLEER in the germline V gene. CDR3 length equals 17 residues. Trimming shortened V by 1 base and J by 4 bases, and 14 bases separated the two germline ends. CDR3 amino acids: CASSQAGRGAGANVLTF. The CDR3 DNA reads TGCGCCAGCAGCCAAGCTGGACGGGGTGCGGGGGCCAACGTCCTGACTTTC.

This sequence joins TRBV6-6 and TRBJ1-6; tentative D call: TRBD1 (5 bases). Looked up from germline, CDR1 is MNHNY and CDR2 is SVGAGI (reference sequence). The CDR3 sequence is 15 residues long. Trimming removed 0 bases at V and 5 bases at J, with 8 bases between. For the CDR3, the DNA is TGTGCCAGCAGTTACTCGTCAGGGAATAATTCACCCCTCCACTTT. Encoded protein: CASSYSSGNNSPLHF.

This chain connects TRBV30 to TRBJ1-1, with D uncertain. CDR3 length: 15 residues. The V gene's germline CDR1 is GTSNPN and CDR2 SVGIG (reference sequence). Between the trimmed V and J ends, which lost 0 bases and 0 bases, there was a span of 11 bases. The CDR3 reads CAWSVVGAMNTEAFF. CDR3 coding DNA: TGTGCCTGGAGTGTGGTAGGAGCAATGAACACTGAAGCTTTCTTT.

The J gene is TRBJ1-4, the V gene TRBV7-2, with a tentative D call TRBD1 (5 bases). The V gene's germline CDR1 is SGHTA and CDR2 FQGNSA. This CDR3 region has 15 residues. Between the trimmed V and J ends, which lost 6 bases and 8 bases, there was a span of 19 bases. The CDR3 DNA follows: TGTGCCAGCAGACGCATCGGGGGGGTTGAGGAAAAACTGTTTTTT. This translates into CASRRIGGVEEKLFF.

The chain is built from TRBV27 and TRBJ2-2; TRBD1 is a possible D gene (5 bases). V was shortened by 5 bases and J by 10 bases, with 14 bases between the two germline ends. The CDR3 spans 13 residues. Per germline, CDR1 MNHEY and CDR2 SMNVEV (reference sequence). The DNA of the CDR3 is TGTGCCAGCAGTCTAATAGGGGCCGAGGAGCTGTTTTTT. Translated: CASSLIGAEELFF.

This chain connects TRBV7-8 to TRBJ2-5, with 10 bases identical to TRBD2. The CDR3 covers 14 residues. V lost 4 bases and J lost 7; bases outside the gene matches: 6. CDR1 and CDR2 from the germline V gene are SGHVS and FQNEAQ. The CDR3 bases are TGTGCCAGCAGCTCCAAGTTAGCGGGGGGGACCCAGTACTTC. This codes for CASSSKLAGGTQYF.

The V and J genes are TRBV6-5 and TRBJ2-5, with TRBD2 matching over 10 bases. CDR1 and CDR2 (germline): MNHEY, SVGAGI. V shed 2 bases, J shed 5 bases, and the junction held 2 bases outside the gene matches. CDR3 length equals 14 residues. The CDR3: CASSYRAGGETQYF. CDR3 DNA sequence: TGTGCCAGCAGTTACAGAGCGGGGGGGGAGACCCAGTACTTC.

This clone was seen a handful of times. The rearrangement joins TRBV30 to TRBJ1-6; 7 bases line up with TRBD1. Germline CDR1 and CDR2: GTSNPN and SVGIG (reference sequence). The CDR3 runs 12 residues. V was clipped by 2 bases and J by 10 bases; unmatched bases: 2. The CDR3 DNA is TGTGCCTGGAGTCAGGGGGTCTCACCCCTCCACTTT. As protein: CAWSQGVSPLHF.

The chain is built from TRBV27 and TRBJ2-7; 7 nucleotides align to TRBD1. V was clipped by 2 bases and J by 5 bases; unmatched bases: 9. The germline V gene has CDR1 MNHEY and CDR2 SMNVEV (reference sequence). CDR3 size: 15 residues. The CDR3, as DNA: TGTGCCAGCAGTTTAGGAAGACAGGGTTGGAACGAGCAGTACTTC. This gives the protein CASSLGRQGWNEQYF.

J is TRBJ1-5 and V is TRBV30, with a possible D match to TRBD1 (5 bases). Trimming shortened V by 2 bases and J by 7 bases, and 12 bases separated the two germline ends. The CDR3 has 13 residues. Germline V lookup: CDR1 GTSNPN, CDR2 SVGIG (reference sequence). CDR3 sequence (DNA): TGTGCCTGGAGTATCGAGGAGGGGCAGCCCCAGCATTTT. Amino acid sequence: CAWSIEEGQPQHF.

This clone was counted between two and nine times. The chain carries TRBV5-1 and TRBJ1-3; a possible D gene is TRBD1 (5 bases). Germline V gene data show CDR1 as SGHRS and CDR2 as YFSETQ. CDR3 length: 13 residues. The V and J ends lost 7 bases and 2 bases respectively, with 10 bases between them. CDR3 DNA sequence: TGCGCCAGCGGATTAGGGGCTGGAAACACCATATATTTT. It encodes CASGLGAGNTIYF.

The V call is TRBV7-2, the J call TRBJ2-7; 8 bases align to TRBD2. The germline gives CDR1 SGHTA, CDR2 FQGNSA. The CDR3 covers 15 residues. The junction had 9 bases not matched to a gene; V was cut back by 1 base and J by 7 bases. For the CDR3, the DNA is TGTGCCAGCAGCTTAGAAGCGGGGGCACCCCGGGAGCAGTACTTC. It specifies CASSLEAGAPREQYF.

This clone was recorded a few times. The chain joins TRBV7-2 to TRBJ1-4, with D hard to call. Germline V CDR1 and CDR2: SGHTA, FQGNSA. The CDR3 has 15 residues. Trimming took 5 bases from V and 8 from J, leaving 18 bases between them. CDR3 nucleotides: TGTGCCAGCAGCCCGGCGAGGATTGGAGGGGAAAAACTGTTTTTT. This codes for CASSPARIGGEKLFF.

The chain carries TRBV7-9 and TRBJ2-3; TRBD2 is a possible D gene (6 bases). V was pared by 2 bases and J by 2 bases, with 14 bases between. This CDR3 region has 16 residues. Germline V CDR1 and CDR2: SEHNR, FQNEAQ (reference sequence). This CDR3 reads CASSLFRAGPTDTQYF. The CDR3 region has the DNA TGTGCCAGCAGCTTATTCCGTGCGGGGCCCACAGATACGCAGTATTTT. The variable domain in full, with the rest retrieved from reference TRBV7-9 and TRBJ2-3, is DTGVSQNPRHKITKRGQNVTFRCDPISEHNRLYWYRQTLGQGPEFLTYFQNEAQLEKSRLLSDRFSAERPKGSFSTLEIQRTEQGDSAMYLCASSLFRAGPTDTQYFGPGTRLTVL.

CDR3 DNA sequence: TGTGCCAGCAGCCCTCCTAGCGACCTAACAGATACGCAGTATTTT. It codes for CASSPPSDLTDTQYF. The genes are TRBV28 and TRBJ2-3, with a weak D call TRBD2 (6 bases). CDR1 is MDHEN and CDR2 is SYDVKM in the germline V gene. V was pared by 6 bases and J by 3 bases, with 16 bases between. The CDR3 is 15 residues long. The full variable domain, completed using reference TRBV28 and TRBJ2-3, is DVKVTQSSRYLVKRTGEKVFLECVQDMDHENMFWYRQDPGLGLRLIYFSYDVKMKEKGDIPEGYSVSREKKERFSLILESASTNQTSMYLCASSPPSDLTDTQYFGPGTRLTVL.

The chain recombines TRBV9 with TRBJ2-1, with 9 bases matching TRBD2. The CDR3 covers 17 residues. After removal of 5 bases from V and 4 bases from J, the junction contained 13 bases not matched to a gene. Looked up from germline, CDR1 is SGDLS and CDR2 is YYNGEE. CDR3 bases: TGTGCCAGCAGTGAGGAGGCGGGGGGGCGTTATTACAATGAGCAGTTCTTC. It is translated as CASSEEAGGRYYNEQFF.

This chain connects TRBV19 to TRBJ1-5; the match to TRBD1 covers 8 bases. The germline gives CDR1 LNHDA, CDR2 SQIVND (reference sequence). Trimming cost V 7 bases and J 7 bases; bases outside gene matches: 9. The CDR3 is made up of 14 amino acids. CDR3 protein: CASTLDRDVQPQHF. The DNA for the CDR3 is TGTGCCAGTACCCTGGACAGGGATGTGCAGCCCCAGCATTTT.

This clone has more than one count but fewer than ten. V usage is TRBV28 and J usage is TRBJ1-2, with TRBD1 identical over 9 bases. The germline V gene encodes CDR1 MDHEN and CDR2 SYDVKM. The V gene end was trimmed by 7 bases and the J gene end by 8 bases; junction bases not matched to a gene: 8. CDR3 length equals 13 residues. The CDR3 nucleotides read TGTGCCAGCACCACGGGACAGGGCGGCGGCTACACCTTC. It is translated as CASTTGQGGGYTF.

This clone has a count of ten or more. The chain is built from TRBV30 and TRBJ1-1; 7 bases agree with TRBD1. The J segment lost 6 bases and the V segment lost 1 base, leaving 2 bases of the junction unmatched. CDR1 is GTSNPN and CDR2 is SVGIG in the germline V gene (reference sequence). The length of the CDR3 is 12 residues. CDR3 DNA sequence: TGTGCCTGGAGTGCAGGGACAGCTGAAGCTTTCTTT. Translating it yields CAWSAGTAEAFF.

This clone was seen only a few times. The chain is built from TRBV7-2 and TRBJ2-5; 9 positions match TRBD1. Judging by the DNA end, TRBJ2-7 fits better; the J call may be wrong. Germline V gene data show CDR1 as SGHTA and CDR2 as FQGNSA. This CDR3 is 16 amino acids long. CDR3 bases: TGTGCCAGCAGCCAAGTACTAGGACAGGGGTTTGGCGAGCAGTACTTC. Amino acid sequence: CASSQVLGQGFGEQYF.

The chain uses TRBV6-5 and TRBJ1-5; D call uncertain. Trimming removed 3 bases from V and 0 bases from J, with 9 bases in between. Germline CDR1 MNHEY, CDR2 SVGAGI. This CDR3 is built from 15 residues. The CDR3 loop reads CASSYQEYSNQPQHF. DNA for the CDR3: TGTGCCAGCAGTTATCAGGAATATAGCAATCAGCCCCAGCATTTT.

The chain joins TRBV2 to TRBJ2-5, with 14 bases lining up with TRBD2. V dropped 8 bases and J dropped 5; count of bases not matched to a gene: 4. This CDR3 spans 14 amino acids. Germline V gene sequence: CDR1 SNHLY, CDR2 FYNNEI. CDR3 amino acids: CASQTSGGAETQYF. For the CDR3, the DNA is TGTGCCAGCCAGACTAGCGGGGGGGCGGAGACCCAGTACTTC. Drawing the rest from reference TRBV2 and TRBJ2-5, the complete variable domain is EPEVTQTPSHQVTQMGQEVILRCVPISNHLYFYWYRQILGQKVEFLVSFYNNEISEKSEIFDDQFSVERPDGSNFTLKIRSTKLEDSAMYFCASQTSGGAETQYFGPGTRLLVL.

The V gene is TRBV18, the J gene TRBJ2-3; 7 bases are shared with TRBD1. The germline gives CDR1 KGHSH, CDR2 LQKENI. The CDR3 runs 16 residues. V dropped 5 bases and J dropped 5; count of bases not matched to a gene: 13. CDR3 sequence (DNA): TGTGCCAGCTCATTGACAACAGGGGATGACGGAGATACGCAGTATTTT. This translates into CASSLTTGDDGDTQYF.

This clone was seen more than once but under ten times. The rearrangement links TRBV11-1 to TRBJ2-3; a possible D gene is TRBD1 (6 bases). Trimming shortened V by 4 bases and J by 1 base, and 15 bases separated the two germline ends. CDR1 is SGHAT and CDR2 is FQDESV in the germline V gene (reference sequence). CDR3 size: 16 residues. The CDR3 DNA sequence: TGTGCCAGCAGCTCCTCACAGGGTCGGGGCACAGATACGCAGTATTTT. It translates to CASSSSQGRGTDTQYF.

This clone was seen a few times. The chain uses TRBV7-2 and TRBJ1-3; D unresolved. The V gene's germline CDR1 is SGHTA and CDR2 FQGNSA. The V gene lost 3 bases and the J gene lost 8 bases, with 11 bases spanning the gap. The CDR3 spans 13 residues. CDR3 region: CASSFRGRDTIYF. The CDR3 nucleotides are TGTGCCAGCAGCTTCCGGGGTAGAGACACCATATATTTT.